Each of the 14 T cell receptor beta chains below was sequenced from the same sample in a study of circulating tumor DNA in untreated peripheral T-cell lymphoma. The data were produced by immunoSEQ multiplex PCR, yet TCRdb's version contains in-frame clones alone and is incomplete. The sample lists around 1,900 clones, about 88% occurring once. Sequenced: cell-free DNA from blood serum. All receptors derive from a human donor with peripheral T-cell lymphoma.

V usage is TRBV7-2 and J usage is TRBJ2-2, with 12 positions matching TRBD1. The germline V gene has CDR1 SGHTA and CDR2 FQGNSA. This CDR3 is built from 16 residues. J was trimmed by 8 bases and V by 3 bases; bases with no gene match: 7. The CDR3 DNA reads as TGTGCCAGCAGCTTCGGGGACAGGGGGCTTGGAGGGGAGCTGTTTTTT. Residues: CASSFGDRGLGGELFF.

This chain uses TRBV6-1 with TRBJ1-2, with D possibly TRBD1 on 5 matching bases. Trimming shortened V by 2 bases and J by 4 bases, and 17 bases separated the two germline ends. The CDR3 is made up of 16 amino acids. In germline, CDR1 is MNHNS, CDR2 SASEGT. The CDR3 sequence: CASSEYRKTTSYGYTF. The CDR3 DNA reads as TGTGCCAGCAGTGAATACAGGAAGACGACTAGCTATGGCTACACCTTC.

This chain joins TRBV18 and TRBJ2-1, with 8 bases identical to TRBD2. This CDR3 is 14 amino acids long. Germline V gene lookup returns CDR1 KGHSH and CDR2 LQKENI. After removal of 4 bases from V and 6 bases from J, the junction contained 5 bases not matched to a gene. CDR3 sequence (DNA): TGTGCCAGCTCACGAGAGAGCGGGGGCAATGAGCAGTTCTTC. It encodes CASSRESGGNEQFF.

The chain employs TRBV7-9 and TRBJ2-5, with 12 bases lining up with TRBD2. The CDR3 is 19 amino acids. Trimming at V came to 3 bases and at J to 1 base, leaving 12 bases not matched to a gene. Germline V gene sequence: CDR1 SEHNR, CDR2 FQNEAQ (reference sequence). CDR3 sequence (DNA): TGTGCCAGCAGCTTCACCACGTGGACTAGCGGGACCGTCCAAGAGACCCAGTACTTC. Protein: CASSFTTWTSGTVQETQYF.

V gene TRBV19 combines with J gene TRBJ1-2, with D perhaps TRBD1 (6 bases). The V and J ends lost 3 bases and 3 bases respectively, with 20 bases between them. Germline lookup yields CDR1 LNHDA and CDR2 SQIVND (reference sequence). CDR3 length: 17 amino acids. The CDR3 region is CASSIWLGASEDYGYTF. The CDR3, as DNA: TGTGCCAGTAGTATCTGGTTGGGGGCCTCTGAGGACTATGGCTACACCTTC.

The chain combines TRBV11-2 with TRBJ2-7, with 10 bases identical to TRBD2. This CDR3 has 15 amino acids. The germline gives CDR1 SGHAT, CDR2 FQNNGV. Trimming took 3 bases from V and 0 from J; bases not matched to a gene: 2. The DNA of the CDR3 is TGTGCCAGCAGCTTGACTAGCGGGCCCTCCTACGAGCAGTACTTC. Translation gives CASSLTSGPSYEQYF.

J is TRBJ1-1 and V is TRBV6-5; the D is unclear. Trimming left V 2 bases short and J 7 bases short, with 14 bases between. The CDR3 length is 14 residues. Germline V gene lookup returns CDR1 MNHEY and CDR2 SVGAGI. The CDR3 DNA follows: TGTGCCAGCAGTTACGGGGTGGAAGGATTTGAAGCTTTCTTT. It translates to CASSYGVEGFEAFF.

The chain's CDR3 is CASRSYNLGGGHAGKTQYF. The CDR3 DNA reads TGTGCAAGTCGCTCCTACAACCTCGGAGGCGGGCACGCCGGGAAGACCCAGTACTTC. The rearrangement joins TRBV12-2 to TRBJ2-5; the table's TRBD2 call for D was not verified on the DNA. TRBV12-2 is described as a pseudogene. The CDR3 has 19 residues.

The rearrangement joins TRBV29-1 to TRBJ1-1; 9 positions match TRBD1. Germline CDR1 reads SQVTM; CDR2 reads ANQGSEA. Trimming took 5 bases from V and 5 from J; bases not matched to a gene: 6. CDR3 length: 13 amino acids. The CDR3 is CSVSDRGGTEAFF. The CDR3 region has the DNA TGCAGCGTTAGTGACAGGGGGGGAACTGAAGCTTTCTTT.

V gene TRBV2 combines with J gene TRBJ2-2, with D perhaps TRBD2 (6 bases). The CDR3 spans 14 residues. The germline V and J ends were trimmed by 4 bases and 3 bases, with 9 bases remaining between them. Germline V lookup: CDR1 SNHLY, CDR2 FYNNEI. The CDR3 bases are TGTGCCAGCAGTGGCGAGCGGGACACCGGGGAGCTGTTTTTT. Its translation: CASSGERDTGELFF.

The chain joins TRBV4-3 to TRBJ2-3; D is possibly TRBD1 or TRBD2 (5 bases each). The CDR3 runs to 15 residues. Trimming cost V 1 base and J 7 bases, with 15 bases left between them. The germline CDR1 and CDR2 sequences are LGHNA and YSLEER. CDR3 in DNA: TGCGCCAGCAGCCAAGCGACCGGGACCGTTAATACGCAGTATTTT. Translation: CASSQATGTVNTQYF.

The chain combines TRBV7-8 with TRBJ1-4, with a weak D call TRBD1 (6 bases). Germline V CDR1 and CDR2: SGHVS, FQNEAQ. The CDR3 has 15 residues. Trimming shortened V by 5 bases and J by 2 bases, and 12 bases separated the two germline ends. The CDR3 DNA reads as TGTGCCAGCAGCCCAGGGGACGGGACTAATGAAAAACTGTTTTTT. As protein: CASSPGDGTNEKLFF.

By share, this clone ranks as hyperexpanded. The chain carries TRBV19 and TRBJ1-2; D is ambiguous. V lost 5 bases and J 1 base, leaving 11 bases between the germline ends. CDR1 is LNHDA and CDR2 is SQIVND in the germline V gene (reference sequence). The length of the CDR3 is 14 residues. The CDR3 nucleotides are TGTGCCAGTAGTCCATCCCTGTATAACTATGGCTACACCTTC. This encodes CASSPSLYNYGYTF.

The rearrangement uses TRBV6-1 and TRBJ2-5; 7 bases map to TRBD1. Germline CDR1 and CDR2: MNHNS and SASEGT. With V trimmed by 4 bases and J by 2 bases, 7 bases remained unmatched. The length of the CDR3 is 15 residues. CDR3 sequence reads: CASSGNGQDQETQYF. CDR3 bases: TGTGCCAGCAGTGGGAACGGACAGGATCAAGAGACCCAGTACTTC.